The 2 T cell receptor beta chains reported below all come from one sample, sequenced in a study of technical replicates of blood from several donors. Sequencing used immunoSEQ multiplex PCR; TCRdb keeps in-frame clones, though not all of them. The table lists about 94,000 clones, 95% of them singletons. The sequenced sample was T cells isolated from PBMCs. These receptors came from a human donor in good health.

The rearrangement uses TRBV5-1 and TRBJ1-1; 7 bases agree with TRBD1. The length of the CDR3 is 16 residues. Germline values: CDR1 SGHRS, CDR2 YFSETQ. V lost 4 bases, J lost 1 base, and 10 bases stayed unmatched. In nucleotides, the CDR3 is TGCGCCAGCAGCGCCGGGACAGCGAGCCAGAACACTGAAGCTTTCTTT. This translates into CASSAGTASQNTEAFF.

The chain couples TRBV2 to TRBJ2-3, with a weak D call TRBD2 (6 bases). This CDR3 region has 14 residues. Germline V gives CDR1 SNHLY, CDR2 FYNNEI. Trimming removed 8 bases from V and 0 bases from J, with 12 bases in between. CDR3 sequence (DNA): TGTGCCAGCGGTGGCGGGGTCAGCACAGATACGCAGTATTTT. Its protein is CASGGGVSTDTQYF.